The T cell receptor beta chain described here comes from a study of siplizumab effects on memory and regulatory T cells. It was 80,000 to 100,000 TCR templates that were assayed per sample. The data were produced by immunoSEQ multiplex PCR, yet TCRdb's version contains in-frame clones alone and is incomplete. Of 90,000 to 120,000 clones in the sample, 85% to 95% were seen once. This receptor was identified in a human donor in good health. Sequences were obtained from Tregs sorted from blood.

CDR3 region: CASSEHSYEQYF. The CDR3 coding sequence is TGTGCCAGCAGTGAACACTCCTACGAGCAGTACTTC. The chain combines TRBV6-1 with TRBJ2-7; D call uncertain. Trimming cost V 2 bases and J 0 bases, with 2 bases left between them. Per the germline V gene, CDR1 is MNHNS and CDR2 is SASEGT. The CDR3 runs to 12 residues.